This T cell receptor beta chain is from a study of blood T cell repertoires in COVID-19. Study details: The samples span acute and convalescent COVID-19 from the United States, Italy and Spain. PBMCs, B-cell-depleted T cells, or T cells provided the cDNA or gDNA that made up the material.

The CDR3 runs 15 residues. Germline assignment: CDR1 KGHSH and CDR2 LQKENI. Losses at the gene ends were 4 bases for V and 2 bases for J; bases not matched to a gene: 5. In the original workflow: Amplification of reference gene primers provided the estimated nucleated cell counts. Method: immunoSEQ multiplex PCR; TCRdb's copy keeps in-frame clones and lacks some. The DNA gave D and trimming, while V, J and clone size come from that table. In the table there are roughly 250,000 clones, about 83% of which are singletons. This sequence was found in a woman aged 40 to 50 who had recovered from COVID-19. The sample consisted of peripheral blood. The chain carries TRBV18 and TRBJ1-2, with 9 nucleotides matching TRBD1. CDR3 amino acids: CASSRGTGGNYGYTF. The CDR3 DNA sequence: TGTGCCAGCTCACGAGGAACAGGGGGCAACTATGGCTACACCTTC.